This TCR beta chain was obtained from a study of blood T cell repertoires in COVID-19. The table came from immunoSEQ multiplex PCR; TCRdb's copy has only in-frame clones and leaves some out. The table records a few hundred thousand clones, about 90% of them present only once. This clonotype was obtained from a middle-aged man with acute or convalescent COVID-19. The sequenced sample consisted of peripheral blood.

CDR3 protein: CASSQARINEQFF. CDR3 nucleotide sequence: TGTGCCAGCAGCCAAGCCAGGATAAATGAGCAGTTCTTC. The V and J genes are TRBV12-3 or TRBV12-4 and TRBJ2-1; the D is unclear. Trimming left V 6 bases short and J 7 bases short, with 13 bases between. This CDR3 is 13 amino acids long.